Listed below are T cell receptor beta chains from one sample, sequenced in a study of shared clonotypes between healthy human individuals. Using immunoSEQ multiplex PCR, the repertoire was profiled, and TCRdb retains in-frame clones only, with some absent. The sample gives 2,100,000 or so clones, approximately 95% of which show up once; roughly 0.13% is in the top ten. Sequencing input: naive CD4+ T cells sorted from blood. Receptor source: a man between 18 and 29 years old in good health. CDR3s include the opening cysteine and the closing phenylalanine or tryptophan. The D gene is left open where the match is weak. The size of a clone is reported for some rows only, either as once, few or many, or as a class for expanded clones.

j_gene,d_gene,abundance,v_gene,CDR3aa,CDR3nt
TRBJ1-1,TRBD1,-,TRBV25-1,CASSEAKTGDTEAFF,TGTGCCAGCAGTGAAGCAAAAACAGGGGATACTGAAGCTTTCTTT
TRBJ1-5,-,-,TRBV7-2,CASSPRLGQPQHF,TGTGCCAGCAGCCCCCGTTTGGGTCAGCCCCAGCATTTT
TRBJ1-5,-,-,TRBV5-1,CARQGQPHYSNQPQHF,TGCGCCAGGCAAGGACAGCCCCACTATAGCAATCAGCCCCAGCATTTT
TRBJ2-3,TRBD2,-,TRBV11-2,CASSLVIGTSGRGTDTQYF,TGTGCCAGCAGCTTAGTTATCGGGACTAGCGGGAGGGGCACAGATACGCAGTATTTT
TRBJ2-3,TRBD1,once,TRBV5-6,CASSRTGDTDTQYF,TGTGCCAGCAGCCGGACAGGGGACACAGATACGCAGTATTTT
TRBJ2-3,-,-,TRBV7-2,CASSGSSRWADTQYF,TGTGCCAGCAGCGGGAGCTCCCGGTGGGCGGATACGCAGTATTTT
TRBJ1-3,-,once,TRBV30,CAWGTVNSGNTIYF,TGTGCCTGGGGTACAGTGAACTCTGGAAACACCATATATTTT
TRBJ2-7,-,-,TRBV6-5,CASSYPWTEQYF,TGTGCCAGCAGTTACCCCTGGACAGAACAGTACTTC
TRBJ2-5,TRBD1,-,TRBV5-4,CASTSLGTGQETQYF,TGTGCCAGCACCTCCTTGGGGACAGGGCAAGAGACCCAGTACTTC
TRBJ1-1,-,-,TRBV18,CASSPLTSNTEAFF,TGTGCCAGCTCACCTCTGACAAGCAACACTGAAGCTTTCTTT
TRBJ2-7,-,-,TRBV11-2,CASSFQEYEQYF,TGTGCCAGCAGCTTCCAGGAGTACGAGCAGTACTTC
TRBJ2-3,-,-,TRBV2,CASTTLSPSRVSTDTQYF,TGTGCCAGCACTACGCTGAGCCCATCCAGGGTAAGCACAGATACGCAGTATTTT
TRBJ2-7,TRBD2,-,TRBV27,CASSSYGGSGSKYEQYF,TGTGCCAGCAGCAGTTACGGGGGTAGCGGGAGTAAGTACGAGCAGTACTTC
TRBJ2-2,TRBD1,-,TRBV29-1,CSVLPGQGITGELFF,TGCAGCGTGCTCCCGGGACAGGGAATAACCGGGGAGCTGTTTTTT
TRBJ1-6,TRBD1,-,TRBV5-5,CASSFSGQSSYNSPLHF,TGTGCCAGCAGCTTCTCGGGACAGAGCTCCTATAATTCACCCCTCCACTTT
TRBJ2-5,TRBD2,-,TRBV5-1,CASSLDTSGGVGTQYF,TGCGCCAGCAGCTTGGATACTAGCGGGGGCGTCGGGACCCAGTACTTC